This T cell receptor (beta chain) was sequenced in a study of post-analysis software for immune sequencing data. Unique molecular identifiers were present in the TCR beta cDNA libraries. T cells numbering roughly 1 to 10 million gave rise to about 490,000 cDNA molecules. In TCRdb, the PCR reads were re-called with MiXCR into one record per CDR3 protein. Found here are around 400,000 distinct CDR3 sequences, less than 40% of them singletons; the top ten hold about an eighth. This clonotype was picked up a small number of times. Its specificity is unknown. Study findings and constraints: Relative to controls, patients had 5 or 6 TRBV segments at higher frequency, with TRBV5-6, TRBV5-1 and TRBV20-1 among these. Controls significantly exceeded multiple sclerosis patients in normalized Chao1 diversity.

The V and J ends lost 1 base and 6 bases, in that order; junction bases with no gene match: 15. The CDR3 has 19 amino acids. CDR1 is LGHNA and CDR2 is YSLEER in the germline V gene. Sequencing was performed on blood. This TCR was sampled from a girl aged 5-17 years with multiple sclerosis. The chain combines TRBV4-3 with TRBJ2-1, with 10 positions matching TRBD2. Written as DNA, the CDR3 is TGCGCCAGCAGCCAAGGAGCCCGAGCCTTAGCGGGGGGAGGCAATGAGCAGTTCTTC. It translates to CASSQGARALAGGGNEQFF.